This T cell receptor (beta chain) stems from a study of T cells in Graves' hyperthyroidism and ophthalmopathy (dated by TCRdb to about 2019). Regarding the research as a whole: Peripheral blood samples were taken at initial diagnosis, before any treatment was given. A discovery cohort of about a hundred patients, roughly 45 with Graves' ophthalmopathy and more than 55 with stable Graves' hyperthyroidism, was used to find distinguishing TCR V-J signatures. Whether ophthalmopathy could be predicted prospectively was tested in an independent validation cohort made up of under 20 hyperthyroidism patients plus 17 patients who later progressed to ophthalmopathy. The 75 to 100 discovery patients were randomly split 7:3 into training and test sets. The study also compared thyroid tissue and blood T-cell repertoires from roughly six Graves' hyperthyroidism patients. Once sampling was done, hyperthyroidism patients were given methimazole at a starting dose of 30 mg daily, whereas ophthalmopathy patients were given high-dose intravenous methylprednisolone. TCR Vbeta CDR3 sequencing of some 140 peripheral blood samples (approximately 44 ophthalmopathy, approximately 80 hyperthyroidism and some 17 progressor patients) is reported in the paper.

Turning to this clonotype: Its target antigen remains unknown. No base quality information exists; no much larger clone differs at one position.

Hyperthyroidism patients were newly diagnosed, with disease duration under 2 months, and aged 18 to 65 years. The study excluded patients with uncontrolled infections, other autoimmune diseases, pregnancy or lactation. Diagnoses were based on clinical symptoms, serum thyroxine and TRAb, thyroid ultrasound and orbital computed tomography. For progressor patients, blood was drawn at the first diagnosis of hyperthyroidism, before any ophthalmopathy symptoms had appeared. PBMCs were isolated from about 9 ml of fresh peripheral blood by Ficoll-Paque density gradient centrifugation. Progressor patients were first diagnosed with Graves' hyperthyroidism and then developed ophthalmopathy during follow-up. Total RNA was extracted with Trizol reagent, and quality was checked on an Agilent 2100 Bioanalyzer. The CDR1 and CDR2 encoded by the germline V gene (reference sequence) are MNHEY and SMNVEV. Trimming removed 4 bases from V and 4 bases from J, leaving 10 bases between the germline ends. From cysteine to phenylalanine, the CDR3 is 14 amino acids long. The retained sequence is limited to the CDR3, 42 bases, with the frame set at the first base.

The full study reports these points: Most expanded thyroid clonotypes (frequency above 0.001) were also detected in blood, suggesting blood repertoires may reflect thyroid immune responses. In validation, the model predicted progression to ophthalmopathy a median of roughly six months before onset, with roughly 70% sensitivity and about 75% specificity. A 13 V-J signature model separated ophthalmopathy from stable hyperthyroidism, with nearly 90% sensitivity and roughly 82% specificity in cross-validation and 80%/75% in testing. No statistical method was used to fix the sample size in advance, and group allocation was not hidden from the investigators.

Amplification of TCR beta CDR3 regions was carried out from RNA transcripts. The first round of RT-PCR for the TCR CDR3 was performed with the HTBI primer set and the Qiagen OneStep RT-PCR kit. Libraries were constructed in a second round of multiplex PCR, after which size selection and purification were carried out. Libraries were sequenced paired-end with 100 bp reads on an Illumina HiSeq2000. Per the original workflow: SOAPnuke was used to process the raw data, with reads discarded if the reads contained adapters or uncalled bases, had a mean Phred below 15, or lacked an exact constant-primer or identifier match. High-quality paired reads were merged using COPE v1.2.5, and each unique nucleotide sequence was defined as a clonotype. MiTCR v1.1 was used to align the clonotypes against IMGT TRBV, TRBD and TRBJ reference segments. The analysis included only V-J combinations with a frequency above 0.0001, which together covered around 99% of the repertoires. The TCS score was defined as the ratio of F50 (clonal expansion) to E x V (chaos), calculated using BLOSUM62-based TCRdist between CDR3 peptides within each V-J. Welch's t-statistics and random forest reduced 514 V-J features to 10 to 15, which were used in a naive Bayes classifier (R e1071). The public sequencing data were trimmed at Q25 with fastp and processed into clonotypes with MiXCR by TCRdb, which kept only in-frame beta chains. Rows with one shared CDR3 protein collapse into an entry with the most common genes and DNA. TCRdb, not the authors, supplied the V and J calls. For this sample the table gives 300,000 to 450,000 distinct CDR3 sequences, of which approximately 14% were detected only once. Clones ranked in the top ten supply roughly a quarter of the sample.

This sequence uses TRBV27 and TRBJ1-4; tentative D gene TRBD1, with 5 bases matching. This TCR came from a woman younger than 30 with Graves' hyperthyroidism that later progressed to Graves' ophthalmopathy. The sample comprised blood. The CDR3: CASSSGLGNEKLFF. The DNA sequence is TGTGCCAGCAGTTCGGGACTGGGTAATGAAAAACTGTTTTTT.